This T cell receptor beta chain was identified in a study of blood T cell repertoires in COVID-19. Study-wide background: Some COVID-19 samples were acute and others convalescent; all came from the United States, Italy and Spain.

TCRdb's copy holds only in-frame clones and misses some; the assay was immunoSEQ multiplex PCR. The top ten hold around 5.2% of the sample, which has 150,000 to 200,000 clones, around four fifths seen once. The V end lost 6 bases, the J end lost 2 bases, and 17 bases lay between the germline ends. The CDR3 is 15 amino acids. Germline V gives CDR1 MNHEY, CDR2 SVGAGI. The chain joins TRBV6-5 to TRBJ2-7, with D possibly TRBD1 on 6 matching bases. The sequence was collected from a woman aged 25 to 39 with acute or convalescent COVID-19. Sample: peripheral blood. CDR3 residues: CASRTGTTWTYEQYF. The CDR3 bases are TGTGCCAGCAGGACCGGGACAACTTGGACCTACGAGCAGTACTTC.